The 32 T cell receptor beta chains in this list originate from one sample, sequenced in a study of regulatory T cells in long-lasting Graves disease (dated by TCRdb to the early 2020s). Library preparation used multiplex PCR. The instrument was an Illumina HiSeq 4000. iRepertoire HTBI primers and Arm-PCR amplification of CDR3 regions were used to construct TCR beta libraries. TCRdb cleaned the public reads at Q25 with fastp, built clones with MiXCR and kept in-frame beta chains. Rows with a matching CDR3 protein are joined into one entry that keeps the most common DNA and genes. The sample data list about 450,000 distinct CDR3 sequences, and around 15% of these were observed just once. About 10% of the sample is in the top ten clones. In the paper's terms, the time point label means: newly diagnosed GD, antithyroid drugs for less than 3 months. RNA was extracted from PBMCs in TRIzol for both TCR sequencing and RNA sequencing.

Another study also made use of these data, one on T cells in Graves' hyperthyroidism and ophthalmopathy.

The specimen comprised peripheral blood mononuclear cells (PBMCs), sampled at new diagnosis, from a patient treated with antithyroid drugs. All receptors derive from a woman between 25 and 40 years old with Graves disease. Donor details come from another sample of the same person, matched by shared clones.

This clonotype occurred once. The J gene is TRBJ1-5, the V gene TRBV4-1; D not resolved. The CDR3 spans 18 residues. The V gene lost 4 bases and the J gene lost 0 bases, with 19 bases spanning the gap. CDR1 is MGHRA and CDR2 is YSYEKL in the germline V gene. The CDR3 sequence is CASSRFPEPIGSNQPQHF. For the CDR3, the DNA is TGCGCCAGCAGCCGATTCCCCGAGCCTATCGGTAGCAATCAGCCCCAGCATTTT.

This clonotype was counted ten times or more. This sequence joins TRBV18 and TRBJ1-2; the D is unclear. V lost 3 bases and J 4 bases, leaving 15 bases between the germline ends. From germline, CDR1 is KGHSH and CDR2 LQKENI. This CDR3 has 15 residues. The CDR3 coding sequence is TGTGCCAGCTCACCCCCGCTTCGTTGGGTCTATGGCTACACCTTC. Protein sequence: CASSPPLRWVYGYTF.

There are many counts of this clonotype. The V and J genes are TRBV6-2 or TRBV6-3 and TRBJ2-5; 13 nucleotides agree with TRBD2. From germline, CDR1 is MNHEY and CDR2 SVGEGT. Germline trimming cut 6 bases from V and 2 bases from J; bases unmatched to any gene: 3. The CDR3 covers 15 residues. The CDR3 region is CASRRLAGGQETQYF. The CDR3 nucleotides are TGTGCCAGCAGAAGACTAGCGGGGGGACAAGAGACCCAGTACTTC.

This clonotype was detected many times. The chain couples TRBV6-1 to TRBJ2-7; 9 bases match TRBD1. CDR3 length: 14 amino acids. Germline CDR1 and CDR2: MNHNS and SASEGT. J gave up 5 bases and V 5 bases, and 7 bases lay outside the gene matches. The CDR3 coding sequence is TGTGCCAGCAGTCCCCGGACAGGGGTCGACGAGCAGTACTTC. Translated, it gives CASSPRTGVDEQYF.

This chain links TRBV12-3 or TRBV12-4 with TRBJ1-1, with 8 bases matching TRBD1. This CDR3 contains 14 residues. V dropped 5 bases and J dropped 7; count of bases not matched to a gene: 9. CDR3 in DNA: TGTGCCAGCAGTAGAGGACAGGGAGGGAGTGAAGCTTTCTTT. Protein product: CASSRGQGGSEAFF.

The CDR3 DNA reads TGTGCCAGCAGCATCTCGGGACGGTATAATGAAAAACTGTTTTTT. Translating gives CASSISGRYNEKLFF. The chain combines TRBV9 with TRBJ1-4, with a weak D call TRBD1 (5 bases). Germline assignment: CDR1 SGDLS and CDR2 YYNGEE. The CDR3 totals 15 residues. The V gene lost 4 bases and the J gene lost 4 bases, with 14 bases spanning the gap.

This clonotype was seen at least ten times. The V and J genes are TRBV12-3 or TRBV12-4 and TRBJ1-4; 8 bases line up with TRBD1. This CDR3 comprises 13 residues. V gave up 1 base and J gave up 9 bases; unmatched junction bases: 1. The CDR3 here is CASSLGQGKKLFF. As DNA, the CDR3 is TGTGCCAGCAGTTTAGGACAGGGGAAAAAACTGTTTTTT.

Only a few counts were recorded for this clonotype. J is TRBJ2-1 and V is TRBV20-1; D possibly corresponds to TRBD2 (6 bases). V was pared by 2 bases and J by 7 bases, with 18 bases between. Germline V lookup: CDR1 DFQATT, CDR2 SNEGSKA (reference sequence). CDR3 length: 15 residues. The CDR3: CSARRREWVQNEQFF. Written as DNA, the CDR3 is TGCAGTGCTAGACGCCGGGAGTGGGTACAGAATGAGCAGTTCTTC.

The rearrangement links TRBV4-2 to TRBJ2-1, with 11 bases matching TRBD2. The V and J ends lost 0 bases and 7 bases, in that order; junction bases with no gene match: 5. This CDR3 contains 16 residues. In germline, CDR1 is LGHNA, CDR2 YNFKEQ. CDR3 residues: CASSQDSASGRNEQFF. CDR3 nucleotide sequence: TGTGCCAGCAGCCAAGATTCGGCTAGCGGGAGGAATGAGCAGTTCTTC.

There are many counts of this clonotype. The V gene is TRBV28, the J gene TRBJ2-7; either TRBD1 or TRBD2 may supply D (5 bases each). CDR3 length: 15 amino acids. The germline V and J ends were trimmed by 6 bases and 3 bases, with 18 bases remaining between them. Germline V gene lookup returns CDR1 MDHEN and CDR2 SYDVKM. The CDR3 spells CASRSGPITNYEQYF. The CDR3 DNA is TGTGCCAGCAGGTCGGGACCAATCACTAACTACGAGCAGTACTTC.

This clonotype was seen repeatedly, ten times or more. The chain has TRBV7-9 and TRBJ1-4, with D unclear. Trimming removed 2 bases from V and 8 bases from J, with 12 bases in between. Germline V gene data show CDR1 as SEHNR and CDR2 as FQNEAQ (reference sequence). CDR3 size: 14 residues. CDR3 in amino acids: CASSLPRTGEKLFF. Written as DNA, the CDR3 is TGTGCCAGCAGCTTACCGCGGACCGGAGAAAAACTGTTTTTT.

Comments on this clonotype: A much more abundant neighbour one base away suggests this may be a read error. This chain connects TRBV5-1 to TRBJ1-1; 7 bases agree with TRBD1. CDR3 length: 13 residues. Germline CDR1 SGHRS, CDR2 YFSETQ. The CDR3 is CASSLKGGTEALF. The DNA for the CDR3 is TGCGCCAGCAGCCTGAAAGGGGGCACTGAAGCTCTCTTT.

This clonotype was recorded many times. The rearrangement joins TRBV28 to TRBJ1-1; 10 bases match TRBD1. This CDR3 has 20 amino acids. CDR1 is MDHEN, CDR2 SYDVKM, per germline. V lost 7 bases, J lost 3 bases, and 23 bases stayed unmatched. CDR3 in amino acids: CASTQGDRGFSEKTYTEAFF. The CDR3 DNA sequence: TGTGCCAGCACTCAAGGGGACAGGGGTTTCTCCGAGAAGACGTACACTGAAGCTTTCTTT.

This clonotype was seen ten or more times. The chain uses TRBV2 and TRBJ1-5; TRBD1 aligns across 10 bases. J was trimmed by 0 bases and V by 8 bases; bases with no gene match: 4. The CDR3 spans 15 residues. Germline-derived CDR1 and CDR2 are SNHLY and FYNNEI. CDR3 sequence: CASWTGGYSNQPQHF. In DNA form, the CDR3 reads TGTGCCAGCTGGACAGGGGGTTATAGCAATCAGCCCCAGCATTTT.

V gene TRBV29-1 combines with J gene TRBJ1-1; D is undetermined. Trimming pared 6 bases from V and 7 bases from J, leaving 9 bases between. From germline, CDR1 is SQVTM and CDR2 ANQGSEA. The CDR3 loop spans 10 amino acids. CDR3 sequence reads: CSVFEGEAFF. CDR3 in DNA: TGCAGCGTCTTCGAAGGTGAAGCTTTCTTT.

This clonotype was counted ten times or more. The J gene is TRBJ2-7, the V gene TRBV6-2 or TRBV6-3; tentatively, D is TRBD1 or TRBD2 (5 bases each). The CDR3 loop spans 18 amino acids. Trimming took 10 bases from V and 0 from J, leaving 28 bases between them. Germline V CDR1 and CDR2: MNHEY, SVGEGT. The CDR3 DNA is TGTGCCACCTCCGTCGGCCCCCCGGGCAAGGGGAGCTCCTACGAGCAGTACTTC. Protein sequence: CATSVGPPGKGSSYEQYF.

This clonotype was seen repeatedly, ten times or more. The V call is TRBV6-2 or TRBV6-3, the J call TRBJ1-1; D is unclear. Germline values: CDR1 MNHEY, CDR2 SVGEGT. Trimming took 0 bases from V and 7 from J, leaving 12 bases between them. The CDR3 is 14 residues long. CDR3 in DNA: TGTGCCAGCAGTTACTCGAGGCAGCAAGATGAAGCTTTCTTT. Translating it yields CASSYSRQQDEAFF.

V gene TRBV7-9 combines with J gene TRBJ1-2; D is unresolved. The CDR3 runs to 14 residues. Trimming stripped 5 bases from V and 13 bases from J, with 23 bases between. The V gene's germline CDR1 is SEHNR and CDR2 FQNEAQ (reference sequence). The CDR3 sequence is CASSPDGEGPGVTF. CDR3 sequence (DNA): TGTGCCAGCAGCCCCGACGGGGAAGGACCTGGCGTCACCTTC.

This chain links TRBV27 with TRBJ2-1; no firm D call. V lost 5 bases and J lost 6, with 14 bases in between. This CDR3 has 14 amino acids. The V gene's germline CDR1 is MNHEY and CDR2 SMNVEV (reference sequence). CDR3 DNA sequence: TGTGCCAGCAGTACCTTTGGGGTTGGCAATGAGCAGTTCTTC. As protein: CASSTFGVGNEQFF.

This clonotype was observed many times. The chain carries TRBV6-1 and TRBJ2-5, with TRBD2 as a possible D gene (5 bases). V was trimmed by 6 bases and J by 5 bases, leaving 13 bases between them. CDR1 and CDR2 (germline): MNHNS, SASEGT. The CDR3 is 13 residues long. CDR3 sequence: CASSPPGGETQYF. In DNA, the CDR3 is TGTGCCAGCAGCCCACCCGGCGGGGAGACCCAGTACTTC.

Turning to this clonotype: Compared with germline, one end of the junction differs, possibly owing to a read error. J is TRBJ2-2 and V is TRBV12-3 or TRBV12-4; tentatively, D is TRBD2 (5 bases). This CDR3 spans 12 amino acids. The CDR3 DNA sequence: TGTGCCAGCAGTTTGCGGACCGGGGAGCTGCTTTTT. Protein product: CASSLRTGELLF.

Notes on this clonotype: A much bigger clone sits one base away, suggesting this may be a read error. V gene TRBV28 combines with J gene TRBJ2-1; the D gene is possibly TRBD2 (5 bases). Per the germline V gene, CDR1 is MDHEN and CDR2 is SYDVKM. V dropped 6 bases and J dropped 6 bases, with 18 bases sitting between them. The CDR3 has 15 amino acids. The CDR3 DNA is TGTGCCAGCAGCAACAGCGGCTTAAAATTCAATGAGCAGTTCTTC. Protein: CASSNSGLKFNEQFF.

This clonotype was counted only a few times. The J gene is TRBJ1-3, the V gene TRBV10-1; D gene uncertain. This CDR3 has 14 amino acids. Germline V gene lookup returns CDR1 WNHNN and CDR2 SYGVQD (reference sequence). V was clipped by 3 bases and J by 2 bases, with 8 bases between them. CDR3 sequence: CASSDGSAGNTIYF. The CDR3 DNA reads as TGCGCCAGCAGTGACGGGTCGGCTGGAAACACCATATATTTT.

This clonotype has just a few counts. The J gene is TRBJ2-1, the V gene TRBV9; possibly TRBD2 for D (6 bases). Germline values: CDR1 SGDLS, CDR2 YYNGEE. V dropped 3 bases and J dropped 4 bases, with 11 bases sitting between them. This CDR3 comprises 14 residues. The CDR3 sequence is CASSAGLSYNEQFF. CDR3 nucleotides: TGTGCCAGCAGCGCGGGACTGTCTTACAATGAGCAGTTCTTC.

This chain links TRBV27 with TRBJ2-3; D might be TRBD1 or TRBD2, each matching 5 bases. The CDR3 sequence is 12 residues long. Trimming took 6 bases from V and 2 from J, leaving 6 bases between them. Germline CDR1 MNHEY, CDR2 SMNVEV (reference sequence). CDR3 in amino acids: CASRGDTDTQYF. CDR3 DNA sequence: TGTGCCAGCAGGGGGGACACAGATACGCAGTATTTT.

This clonotype was seen more than once but under ten times. The chain is built from TRBV9 and TRBJ2-1, with D maybe TRBD1 (5 bases). V lost 6 bases and J 8 bases, leaving 18 bases between the germline ends. There are 14 residues in the CDR3. CDR1 is SGDLS, CDR2 YYNGEE, per germline. CDR3 DNA: TGTGCCAGCACCCGTAGGGGCAGGGCCCATGAGCAGTTCTTC. Its translation: CASTRRGRAHEQFF.

This clonotype was seen a few times. The chain links TRBV7-8 to TRBJ2-1, with D maybe TRBD1 (6 bases). Germline V gives CDR1 SGHVS, CDR2 FQNEAQ. Deletions cut 1 base from V and 0 bases from J, with 22 bases between. CDR3 size: 20 residues. The CDR3: CASSLGLQGTMRSSYNEQFF. DNA for the CDR3: TGTGCCAGCAGCTTAGGTCTACAGGGAACCATGCGCAGCTCCTACAATGAGCAGTTCTTC.

Only one count was recorded for this clonotype. Given a much more abundant clone one base away, this may be a read error. The chain uses TRBV2 and TRBJ2-7; 7 bases are a match to TRBD1. In germline, CDR1 is SNHLY, CDR2 FYNNEI. CDR3 length: 14 residues. V shed 5 bases, J shed 4 bases, and the junction held 8 bases outside the gene matches. The CDR3 bases are TGTGCCAGCAGTAAGGGCAGGGGGAAATACGAGCAGTACTTC. Protein sequence: CASSKGRGKYEQYF.

This clonotype has at least ten counts. The V and J genes are TRBV6-1 and TRBJ1-2, with D unresolved. The CDR3 consists of 13 residues. The germline V and J ends were trimmed by 8 bases and 4 bases, with 14 bases remaining between them. The germline V gene encodes CDR1 MNHNS and CDR2 SASEGT. Written as DNA, the CDR3 is TGTGCCAGCCCTGCGGGGAATAGCTATGGCTACACCTTC. It specifies CASPAGNSYGYTF.

This clonotype was counted a few times. J is TRBJ2-7 and V is TRBV11-2; 8 bases fit TRBD1. The V and J ends lost 1 base and 2 bases, in that order; junction bases with no gene match: 7. Germline V gives CDR1 SGHAT, CDR2 FQNNGV. This CDR3 is built from 16 residues. The CDR3 nucleotides are TGTGCCAGCAGCTTAGGCCTGACAGGGGCGGCCTACGAGCAGTACTTC. This gives the protein CASSLGLTGAAYEQYF.

As regards this clonotype: It differs at one base from a far larger clone, so likely a read error. V is TRBV11-2 and J is TRBJ2-7; 9 bases fit TRBD2. V was pared by 0 bases and J by 6 bases, with 6 bases of the junction left unmatched. Germline lookup yields CDR1 SGHAT and CDR2 FQNNGV. This CDR3 has 15 amino acids. The CDR3 bases are TGTGCCAGCAGCTTAGATGGGGGACTAGCCTGCGAGCAGTACTTC. This encodes CASSLDGGLACEQYF. The full variable domain, rest sourced from reference TRBV11-2 and TRBJ2-7, is EAGVAQSPRYKIIEKRQSVAFWCNPISGHATLYWYQQILGQGPKLLIQFQNNGVVDDSQLPKDRFSAERLKGVDSTLKIQPAKLEDSAVYLCASSLDGGLACEQYFGPGTRLTVT.

To note about this clonotype: A read error may account for a junction end that differs from germline. The CDR3 nucleotides are TGTGCCAGCAGTTCCACTAGCGCCGGGGCCAACGTCCTGGCTTTC. It yields the protein CASSSTSAGANVLAF. The chain uses TRBV7-3 and TRBJ2-6; 7 nucleotides line up with TRBD2. This CDR3 has 15 amino acids. Germline V lookup: CDR1 SGHTA, CDR2 FQGTGA.